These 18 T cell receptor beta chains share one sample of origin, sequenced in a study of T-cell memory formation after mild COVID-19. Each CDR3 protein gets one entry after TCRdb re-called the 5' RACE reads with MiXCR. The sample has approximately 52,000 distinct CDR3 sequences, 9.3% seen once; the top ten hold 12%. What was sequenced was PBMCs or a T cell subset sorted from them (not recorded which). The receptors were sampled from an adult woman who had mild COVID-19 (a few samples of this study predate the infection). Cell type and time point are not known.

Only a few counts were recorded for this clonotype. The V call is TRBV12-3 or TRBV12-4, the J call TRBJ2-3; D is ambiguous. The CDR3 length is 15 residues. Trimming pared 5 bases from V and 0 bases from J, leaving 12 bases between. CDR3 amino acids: CASSHFGASTDTQYF. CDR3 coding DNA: TGTGCCAGCAGTCATTTCGGTGCTAGCACAGATACGCAGTATTTT.

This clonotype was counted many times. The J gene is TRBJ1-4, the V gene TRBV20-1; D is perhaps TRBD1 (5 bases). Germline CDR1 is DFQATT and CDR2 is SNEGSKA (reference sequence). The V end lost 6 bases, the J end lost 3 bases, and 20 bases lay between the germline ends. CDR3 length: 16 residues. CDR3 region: CSARLGPLVSNEKLFF. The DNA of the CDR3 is TGCAGTGCGCGATTGGGGCCGCTTGTGTCTAATGAAAAACTGTTTTTT.

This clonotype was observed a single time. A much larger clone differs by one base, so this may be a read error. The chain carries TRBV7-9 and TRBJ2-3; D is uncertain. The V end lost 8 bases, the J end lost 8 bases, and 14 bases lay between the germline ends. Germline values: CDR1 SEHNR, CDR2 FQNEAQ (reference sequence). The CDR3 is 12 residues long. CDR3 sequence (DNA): TGTGCCAGCGGCGCGACGTCAGGTACGCAGTATTTT. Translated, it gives CASGATSGTQYF.

CDR3 sequence: CASSLGDRIPTEAFF. CDR3 sequence (DNA): TGCGCCAGCAGCTTGGGGGACAGAATCCCCACTGAAGCTTTCTTT. This sequence joins TRBV5-1 and TRBJ1-1; 7 nucleotides match TRBD1. The V and J ends lost 0 bases and 4 bases, in that order; junction bases with no gene match: 6. The CDR3 has 15 residues. Germline CDR1 is SGHRS and CDR2 is YFSETQ.

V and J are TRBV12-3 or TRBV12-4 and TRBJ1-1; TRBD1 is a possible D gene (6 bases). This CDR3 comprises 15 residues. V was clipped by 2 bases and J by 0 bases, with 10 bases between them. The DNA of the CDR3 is TGTGCCAGCAGTTTAAGGGGGGGATTGAACACTGAAGCTTTCTTT. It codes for CASSLRGGLNTEAFF.

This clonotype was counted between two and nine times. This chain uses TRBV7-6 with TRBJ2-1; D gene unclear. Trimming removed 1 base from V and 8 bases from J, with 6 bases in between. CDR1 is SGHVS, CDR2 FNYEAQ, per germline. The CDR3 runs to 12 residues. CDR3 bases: TGTGCCAGCAGCTTAGATCAGTATGAGCAGTTCTTC. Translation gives CASSLDQYEQFF.

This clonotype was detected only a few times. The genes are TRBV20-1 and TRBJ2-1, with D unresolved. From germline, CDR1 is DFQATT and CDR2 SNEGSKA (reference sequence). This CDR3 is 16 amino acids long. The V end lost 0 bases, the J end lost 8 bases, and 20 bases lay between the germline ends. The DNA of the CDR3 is TGCAGTGCTAGAGATCCACCGTGGGCCAAAGGGCATGAGCAGTTCTTC. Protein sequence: CSARDPPWAKGHEQFF.

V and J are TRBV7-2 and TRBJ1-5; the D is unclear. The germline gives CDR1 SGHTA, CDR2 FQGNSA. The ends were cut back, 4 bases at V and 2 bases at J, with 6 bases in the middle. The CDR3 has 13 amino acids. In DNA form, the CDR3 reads TGTGCCAGCAGCTCAGCGGGCAATCAGCCCCAGCATTTT. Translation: CASSSAGNQPQHF.

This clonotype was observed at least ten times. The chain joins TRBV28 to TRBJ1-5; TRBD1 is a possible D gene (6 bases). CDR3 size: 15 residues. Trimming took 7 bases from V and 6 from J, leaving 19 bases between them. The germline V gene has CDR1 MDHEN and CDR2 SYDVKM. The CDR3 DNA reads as TGTGCCAGCACCTTAGGATTGCAGGGGAGTCAGCCCCAGCATTTT. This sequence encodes CASTLGLQGSQPQHF.

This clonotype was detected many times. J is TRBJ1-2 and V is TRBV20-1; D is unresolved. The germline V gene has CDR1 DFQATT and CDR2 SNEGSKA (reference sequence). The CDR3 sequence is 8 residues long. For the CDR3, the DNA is TGCAGCTCAGCCGGCTACACCTTC. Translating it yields CSSAGYTF.

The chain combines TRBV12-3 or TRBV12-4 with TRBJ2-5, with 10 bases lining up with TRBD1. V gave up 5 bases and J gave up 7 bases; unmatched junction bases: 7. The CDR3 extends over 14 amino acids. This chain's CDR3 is CASSPGTGVVTQYF. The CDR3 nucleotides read TGTGCCAGCAGTCCCGGGACAGGGGTTGTGACCCAGTACTTC.

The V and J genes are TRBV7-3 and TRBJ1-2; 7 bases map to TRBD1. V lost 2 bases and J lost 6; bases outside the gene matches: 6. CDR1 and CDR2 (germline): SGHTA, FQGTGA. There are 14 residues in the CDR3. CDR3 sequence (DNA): TGTGCCAGCAGCTTATTTGAGGGGGCGCATGGCTACACCTTC. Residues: CASSLFEGAHGYTF.

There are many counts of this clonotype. CDR3 amino acids: CASSEALPTSASNTEAFF. In DNA, the CDR3 is TGTGCCAGCAGTGAAGCGCTTCCGACATCCGCCTCTAACACTGAAGCTTTCTTT. The rearrangement links TRBV2 to TRBJ1-1; D ambiguous. Germline loops: CDR1 SNHLY, CDR2 FYNNEI. V was pared by 0 bases and J by 2 bases, with 19 bases between. The CDR3 consists of 18 residues. Supplemented by reference TRBV2 and TRBJ1-1, the full variable domain reads EPEVTQTPSHQVTQMGQEVILRCVPISNHLYFYWYRQILGQKVEFLVSFYNNEISEKSEIFDDQFSVERPDGSNFTLKIRSTKLEDSAMYFCASSEALPTSASNTEAFFGQGTRLTVV.

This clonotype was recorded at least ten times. The CDR3, as DNA: TGTGCCAGCAGCCCCCTCAGGGGAGGCAAATACAATGAGCAGTTCTTC. It specifies CASSPLRGGKYNEQFF. The chain carries TRBV7-3 and TRBJ2-1; D may match TRBD1 or TRBD2 (6 bases each). V was shortened by 5 bases and J by 4 bases, with 18 bases between the two germline ends. CDR1 and CDR2 from the germline V gene are SGHTA and FQGTGA. The length of the CDR3 is 16 residues.

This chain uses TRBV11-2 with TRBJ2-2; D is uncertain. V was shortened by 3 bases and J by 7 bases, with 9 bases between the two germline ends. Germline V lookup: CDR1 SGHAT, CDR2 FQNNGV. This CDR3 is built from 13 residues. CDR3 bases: TGTGCCAGCAGCTTTTCTCAGCTCGGGGAGCTGTTTTTT. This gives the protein CASSFSQLGELFF.

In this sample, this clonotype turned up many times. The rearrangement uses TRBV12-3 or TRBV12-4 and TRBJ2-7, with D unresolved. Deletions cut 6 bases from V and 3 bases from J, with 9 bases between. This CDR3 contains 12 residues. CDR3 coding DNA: TGTGCCAGCAGCCCAACGAACTACGAGCAGTACTTC. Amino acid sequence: CASSPTNYEQYF.

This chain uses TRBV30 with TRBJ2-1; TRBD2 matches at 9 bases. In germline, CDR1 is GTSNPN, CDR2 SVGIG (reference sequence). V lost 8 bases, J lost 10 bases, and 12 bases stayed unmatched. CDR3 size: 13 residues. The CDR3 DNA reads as TGTGCCCGGGCAGCGGGGGGCTTGGGGGAGCAGTTCTTC. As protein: CARAAGGLGEQFF.

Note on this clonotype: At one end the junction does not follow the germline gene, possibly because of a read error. CDR3 in amino acids: CTSSAAGGNQPQHF. The CDR3, as DNA: TGCACCAGCAGCGCGGCGGGGGGCAATCAGCCCCAGCATTTT. V is TRBV5-1 and J is TRBJ1-5; TRBD1 is a possible D gene (5 bases). The CDR3 has 14 amino acids. Germline-derived CDR1 and CDR2 are SGHRS and YFSETQ. Based on the CDR3 plus reference TRBV5-1 and TRBJ1-5, the full variable domain is KAGVTQTPRYLIKTRGQQVTLSCSPISGHRSVSWYQQTPGQGLQFLFEYFSETQRNKGNFPGRFSGRQFSNSRSEMNVSTLELGDSALYLCTSSAAGGNQPQHFGDGTRLSIL.